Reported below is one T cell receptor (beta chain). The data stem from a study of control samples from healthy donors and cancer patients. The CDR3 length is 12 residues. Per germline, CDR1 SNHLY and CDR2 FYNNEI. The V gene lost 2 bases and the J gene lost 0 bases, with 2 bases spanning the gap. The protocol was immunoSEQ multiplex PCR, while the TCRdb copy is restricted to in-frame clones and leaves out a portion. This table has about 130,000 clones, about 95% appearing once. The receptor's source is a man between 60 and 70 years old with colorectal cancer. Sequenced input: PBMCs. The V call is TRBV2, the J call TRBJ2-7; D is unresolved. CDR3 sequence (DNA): TGTGCCAGCAGTGAACCCTCCTACGAGCAGTACTTC. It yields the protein CASSEPSYEQYF.